Following are 14 T cell receptor beta chains from one sample sequenced in a study of T cell responses to AZD1222 COVID-19 vaccine. The repertoire was sequenced with immunoSEQ multiplex PCR; TCRdb's copy has only in-frame clones and lacks some. The repertoire holds approximately 120,000 clones, with roughly 86% as singletons. The material was peripheral blood, obtained 28 days after the second AZD1222 dose. These receptors were collected from an adult who received the AZD1222 COVID-19 vaccine.

The chain recombines TRBV11-3 with TRBJ2-2, with 9 nucleotides matching TRBD1. The CDR3 spans 17 residues. The ends lost 5 bases at V and 1 base at J; junction bases unmatched: 8. Per the germline V gene, CDR1 is SGHNT and CDR2 is YENEEA. The CDR3 bases are TGTGCCAGCAGCCCCGGGACAGGGTCGGTGAACACCGGGGAGCTGTTTTTT. This codes for CASSPGTGSVNTGELFF.

The chain recombines TRBV19 with TRBJ2-1; the match to TRBD2 covers 8 bases. The CDR3 extends over 16 amino acids. Germline assignment: CDR1 LNHDA and CDR2 SQIVND (reference sequence). Losses at the gene ends were 3 bases for V and 6 bases for J; bases not matched to a gene: 10. The CDR3 here is CASSIGGGRFTNEQFF. In nucleotides, the CDR3 is TGTGCCAGTAGTATCGGAGGCGGGAGGTTCACCAATGAGCAGTTCTTC.

The chain combines TRBV29-1 with TRBJ1-2; a possible D gene is TRBD1 (6 bases). From germline, CDR1 is SQVTM and CDR2 ANQGSEA. The V end lost 7 bases, the J end lost 4 bases, and 22 bases lay between the germline ends. CDR3 size: 15 residues. The CDR3 nucleotides read TGCAGCGACGGCTCGCAGGGGACCTCGACCTATGGCTACACCTTC. Protein sequence: CSDGSQGTSTYGYTF.

This clone has just one count. The chain couples TRBV20-1 to TRBJ2-1; TRBD2 agrees at 12 bases. The CDR3 is 16 residues long. V gave up 3 bases and J gave up 8 bases; unmatched junction bases: 11. Germline lookup yields CDR1 DFQATT and CDR2 SNEGSKA (reference sequence). The CDR3 DNA reads as TGCAGTGCTAGTCCCGCTAGCGGGGGGGGTTGGGATGAGCAGTTCTTC. It encodes CSASPASGGGWDEQFF.

The chain employs TRBV5-5 and TRBJ2-2, with D unresolved. Between the trimmed V and J ends, which lost 0 bases and 3 bases, there was a span of 12 bases. The CDR3 has 16 amino acids. Germline V gene sequence: CDR1 SGHKS, CDR2 YYEKEE (reference sequence). For the CDR3, the DNA is TGTGCCAGCAGCTTGGGGCTGGAACCCTACACCGGGGAGCTGTTTTTT. Translated, it gives CASSLGLEPYTGELFF.

The chain links TRBV7-8 to TRBJ1-6; 7 bases fit TRBD1. CDR1 is SGHVS and CDR2 is FQNEAQ in the germline V gene. V shed 2 bases and J 4 bases; nucleotides not matched to a gene: 2. CDR3 length: 15 residues. The CDR3 DNA reads TGTGCCAGCAGCTTACAGGGGGATTATAATTCACCCCTCCACTTT. Translating gives CASSLQGDYNSPLHF.

This sequence joins TRBV6-5 and TRBJ1-6, with no clear D. Germline-derived CDR1 and CDR2 are MNHEY and SVGAGI. Trimming pared 7 bases from V and 7 bases from J, leaving 14 bases between. This CDR3 is 14 amino acids long. CDR3 bases: TGTGCCAGCAACGGCGACGGGAAAAATTCACCCCTCCACTTT. It encodes CASNGDGKNSPLHF.

The chain uses TRBV7-2 and TRBJ2-1; D gene ambiguous. Germline assignment: CDR1 SGHTA and CDR2 FQGNSA. The CDR3 extends over 12 amino acids. Trimming took 5 bases from V and 4 from J, leaving 6 bases between them. CDR3 in amino acids: CASSLYYNEQFF. CDR3 in DNA: TGTGCCAGCAGCCTCTATTACAATGAGCAGTTCTTC.

The chain employs TRBV11-3 and TRBJ2-1; TRBD2 is a possible D gene (6 bases). CDR3 length: 18 amino acids. The ends were cut back, 0 bases at V and 0 bases at J, with 15 bases in the middle. Germline V gives CDR1 SGHNT, CDR2 YENEEA. In nucleotides, the CDR3 is TGTGCCAGCAGCTTAGATCAGGGTGGGACTTCCTCCTACAATGAGCAGTTCTTC. This encodes CASSLDQGGTSSYNEQFF.

This chain uses TRBV9 with TRBJ1-4; TRBD1 agrees at 7 bases. Germline V lookup: CDR1 SGDLS, CDR2 YYNGEE. The CDR3 runs 15 residues. The junction had 4 bases not matched to a gene; V was cut back by 0 bases and J by 5 bases. CDR3 nucleotides: TGTGCCAGCAGCGTAGGACCGGGACAGAATGAAAAACTGTTTTTT. Protein sequence: CASSVGPGQNEKLFF.

This clone was detected only once. The CDR3 protein is CASSIIPSGFLSYEQYF. For the CDR3, the DNA is TGTGCCAGCAGCATTATTCCTTCAGGATTCCTCTCCTACGAGCAGTACTTC. The rearrangement joins TRBV7-9 to TRBJ2-7; D not certain. The CDR3 spans 17 residues. V dropped 5 bases and J dropped 0 bases, with 20 bases sitting between them. Germline values: CDR1 SEHNR, CDR2 FQNEAQ (reference sequence).

In its sample, this clone was seen a few times. The J gene is TRBJ1-1, the V gene TRBV6-1, with D uncertain. The CDR3 is 12 residues long. V lost 2 bases and J lost 3, with 4 bases in between. Germline V gene lookup returns CDR1 MNHNS and CDR2 SASEGT. For the CDR3, the DNA is TGTGCCAGCAGTGAAAGGCACACTGAAGCTTTCTTT. It is translated as CASSERHTEAFF.

The genes are TRBV3-1 (or the pseudogene TRBV3-2) and TRBJ1-2; 8 nucleotides align to TRBD1. The CDR3 covers 14 residues. V lost 3 bases and J lost 8; bases outside the gene matches: 8. Germline V lookup: CDR1 LGHDT, CDR2 YNNKEL (reference sequence). In DNA, the CDR3 is TGTGCCAGCAGCCAGGCCGCAGGGGGCGTCGGCTACACCTTC. It translates to CASSQAAGGVGYTF.

This chain uses TRBV7-9 with TRBJ2-1, with 10 bases fitting TRBD2. Germline CDR1 and CDR2: SEHNR and FQNEAQ (reference sequence). This CDR3 contains 17 residues. The V segment lost 2 bases and the J segment 5 bases; nucleotides outside the gene matches: 9. CDR3 region: CASSLFSGGFLNNEQFF. The CDR3 bases are TGTGCCAGCAGCTTATTTAGCGGGGGGTTTTTAAACAATGAGCAGTTCTTC.